The rows below give T cell receptor beta chains drawn from one sample of a study of pediatric ulcerative colitis. Generated by immunoSEQ multiplex PCR, the TCRdb table keeps only in-frame clones and is missing some. Here the sample spans about 36,000 clones, around three quarters being singletons. Sequenced: gut tissue. All receptors come from a boy aged 5-17 years with moderate ulcerative colitis. CDR3s include the opening cysteine and the closing phenylalanine or tryptophan. A D gene is named only where the DNA matches it firmly. The size entry is marked missing in some rows and otherwise reads once, few, many or a size class.

.	.	TRBV6-1	TRBJ2-2	TGTGCCAGCAGGACGGGGGGACAAACCGGGGAGCTGTTTTTT	CASRTGGQTGELFF
.	TRBD1	TRBV7-2	TRBJ1-2	TGTGCCAGCAGCGTGAGACAGGGTTTCGGCTATGGCTACACCTTC	CASSVRQGFGYGYTF
.	.	TRBV5-1	TRBJ2-7	TGCGCCAGCAGCGACTCCTACGAGCAGTACTTC	CASSDSYEQYF
.	.	TRBV5-1	TRBJ2-2	TGCGCCAGCAGCTTGGCCCGGTCAGGGACACCTTCCACCGGGGAGCTGTTTTTT	CASSLARSGTPSTGELFF
.	TRBD2	TRBV7-9	TRBJ2-1	TGTGCCAGCAGCATATATGGGCGGGAGTTTGATGAGCAGTTCTTC	CASSIYGREFDEQFF
.	.	TRBV19	TRBJ1-2	TGTGCCAGTAGTATCAGGGTTTACGGCTATGGCTACACCTTC	CASSIRVYGYGYTF
once	.	TRBV5-6	TRBJ2-7	TGTGCCAGCAGCTTTGGCGGGACACTCGGCTACGAGCAGTACTTC	CASSFGGTLGYEQYF
.	.	TRBV6-5	TRBJ1-4	TGTGCCAGCAGTTACTCTCGGGGGTATGGGGAAAAACTGTTTTTT	CASSYSRGYGEKLFF
.	.	TRBV7-5	TRBJ2-3	TGTGCCAGAAGGCCAAACAGGGTAGATACGCAGTATTTT	CARRPNRVDTQYF
.	TRBD2	TRBV28	TRBJ2-3	TGTGCCAGCAGTCCACAAAGACTAGCGGGGGGTGATACGCAGTATTTT	CASSPQRLAGGDTQYF
.	.	TRBV9	TRBJ1-5	TGTGCCAGCAGCTCGACCCCGGTTCAGCCCCAGCATTTT	CASSSTPVQPQHF
.	.	TRBV4-1	TRBJ2-1	TGCGCCAGCAGCCAAGGGAAAGCCCGCAGCTCCTACAATGAGCAGTTCTTC	CASSQGKARSSYNEQFF
.	TRBD1	TRBV15	TRBJ2-7	TGTGCCACCAGCAGGGGACAGGTCTACGAGCAGTACTTC	CATSRGQVYEQYF
.	.	TRBV5-1	TRBJ2-1	TGCGCCAGCAGCTTTCGGAAGGGGTCCTACAATGAGCAGTTCTTC	CASSFRKGSYNEQFF
.	.	TRBV7-2	TRBJ1-6	TGTGCCAGCAGCTTAGTGGTGGGGCTCGGGTCACCCCTCCACTTT	CASSLVVGLGSPLHF
few	TRBD2	TRBV5-1	TRBJ2-1	TGCGCCAGCAGCCCGAGAAGGAGCGGGAGTTACAATGAGCAGTTCTTC	CASSPRRSGSYNEQFF
medium-sized	.	TRBV5-6	TRBJ2-3	TGTGCCAGCAGCCTCAACACAGATACGCAGTATTTT	CASSLNTDTQYF
.	.	TRBV2	TRBJ2-7	TGTGCCAGCACTGGGGCCTACGAGCAGTACTTC	CASTGAYEQYF
once	.	TRBV19	TRBJ2-5	TGTGCCAGTAGTATCTTCCTCGGGTTAGAGACCCAGTACTTC	CASSIFLGLETQYF
.	TRBD1	TRBV19	TRBJ1-1	TGTGCCAGTAGTCGTCGGACAGGGGTTTTGCGGAACACTGAAGCTTTCTTT	CASSRRTGVLRNTEAFF
.	.	TRBV6-6	TRBJ2-2	TGTGCCAGCAGCAGCCCCGAATCTAAGACCGGGGAGCTGTTTTTT	CASSSPESKTGELFF
.	.	TRBV21-1	TRBJ1-1	TGTGCCAGCAGCATAGGTGACAAGATACACGAAGCTTTCTTT	CASSIGDKIHEAFF
once	TRBD2	TRBV11-1	TRBJ2-3	TGTGCCAGCAGCTTAGGGGCTAGCGGGGGGGCCATAGATACGCAGTATTTT	CASSLGASGGAIDTQYF
.	.	TRBV7-8	TRBJ1-6	TGTGCCAGCAGCTTAGTGGGGCAGTACACCCTCCACTTT	CASSLVGQYTLHF
once	.	TRBV6-1	TRBJ2-7	TGTGCCAGCAGTATGGGGGGCCAGGGGCTAGTAATCTACTTC	CASSMGGQGLVIYF
.	.	TRBV9	TRBJ1-1	TGTGCCAGCAGACCGGGACCCAACACTGAAGCTTTCTTT	CASRPGPNTEAFF
.	TRBD2	TRBV4-2	TRBJ2-7	TGTGCCAGCAGCCAAGATCTGGGTAGCGGGAGTGGCGAGCAGTACTTC	CASSQDLGSGSGEQYF
.	.	TRBV18	TRBJ2-7	TGTGCCAGCTCACCCCGGGGAGGCGAGCAGTACTTC	CASSPRGGEQYF
.	.	TRBV15	TRBJ2-7	TGTGCCACCAGCAGAGATAGGTCCGAGCAGTACTTC	CATSRDRSEQYF
.	.	TRBV7-2	TRBJ2-7	TGTGCCAGCAGCCCCAAAGGAGAATCGTACGAGCAGTACTTC	CASSPKGESYEQYF
.	.	TRBV20-1	TRBJ1-2	TGCAGTGCTTCGATGAACTATGGCTACACCTTC	CSASMNYGYTF